Sequencing of this T cell receptor (beta chain) was carried out in a study of cytomegalovirus exposure and HLA in healthy donors. The PCR employed 60 Vbeta primers together with 13 Jbeta primers. Repertoires were generated with immunoSEQ multiplex PCR, while TCRdb's copy carries only in-frame clones and drops some. Of about 170,000 clones in the sample, approximately 65% were seen once. The sample comprised PBMCs. This receptor was obtained from a man aged 35 to 55 in good health and CMV-seronegative.

CDR3 sequence: CAWRTSGGTGELFF. The CDR3, as DNA: TGTGCCTGGAGGACTAGCGGCGGAACCGGGGAGCTGTTTTTT. The chain has TRBV30 and TRBJ2-2; 9 bases agree with TRBD2. CDR3 size: 14 residues. Germline lookup yields CDR1 GTSNPN and CDR2 SVGIG (reference sequence). V shed 3 bases and J 5 bases; nucleotides not matched to a gene: 4.